This T cell receptor (beta chain) emerged from a study of T cell repertoires in cytomegalovirus infection. This CDR3 has 18 residues. From germline, CDR1 is MGHRA and CDR2 YSYEKL. V gave up 4 bases and J gave up 2 bases; unmatched junction bases: 10. TCRdb independently ran MiXCR on the reads; one entry per CDR3 protein. The data contain about 230,000 distinct CDR3 sequences, roughly 22% of them singletons. The sequence was collected from a human donor in good health (CMV status not recorded). Some clones in this sample may be carry-over from other donors' samples. Sequencing was performed on CD8+ T cells from PBMCs. This chain connects TRBV4-1 to TRBJ2-3; 12 nucleotides match TRBD2. The CDR3 sequence: CASSPFLGLAGPTDTQYF. The CDR3 bases are TGCGCCAGCAGCCCATTTTTAGGACTAGCGGGGCCCACAGATACGCAGTATTTT.